The 13 T cell receptor beta chains listed next were all sequenced from one sample in a study of neurological immune-mediated disorders. Time point: longitudinal time-point 2. MiXCR was run by TCRdb on the 5' RACE reads, yielding one entry per CDR3 protein. The table has approximately 85,000 distinct CDR3 sequences, under 15% seen once. The specimen sequenced was PBMCs. The origin of the receptors is a female donor with HTLV-1-associated myelopathy (HAM/TSP).

This clonotype was observed at least ten times. The chain carries TRBV12-3 or TRBV12-4 and TRBJ2-7; D gene uncertain. This CDR3 has 12 amino acids. With 3 bases removed from V and 3 bases from J, the gap between germline ends came to 6 bases. The CDR3 sequence: CASSFGFYEQYF. DNA for the CDR3: TGTGCCAGCAGTTTCGGGTTCTACGAGCAGTACTTC.

This clonotype was seen ten or more times. The V gene is TRBV5-1, the J gene TRBJ2-3, with TRBD2 matching 9 bases. CDR1 is SGHRS and CDR2 is YFSETQ in the germline V gene. The V and J ends lost 4 bases and 9 bases, in that order; junction bases with no gene match: 24. The CDR3 is made up of 19 amino acids. CDR3 in DNA: TGCGCCAGCAGCCCCGCGGAAAGGTTAGCGGGGGCACGACAAGGGACGCAGTATTTT. Its protein is CASSPAERLAGARQGTQYF.

In this sample, this clonotype turned up many times. V and J are TRBV25-1 and TRBJ2-7; the D is unclear. With 8 bases removed from V and 2 bases from J, the gap between germline ends came to 7 bases. Germline CDR1 and CDR2: MGHDK and SYGVNS. The CDR3 totals 11 residues. The CDR3 bases are TGTGCCAGCCGAAGCACCTACGAGCAGTACTTC. It encodes CASRSTYEQYF.

The rearrangement links TRBV3-1 to TRBJ2-4, with 8 bases matching TRBD2. This CDR3 region has 20 residues. Germline lookup yields CDR1 LGHDT and CDR2 YNNKEL (reference sequence). V gave up 0 bases and J gave up 1 base; unmatched junction bases: 14. CDR3 bases: TGTGCCAGCAGCCAAGAGTTGGGACTAGGTCGAAGTCGGGCCAAAAACATTCAGTACTTC. This codes for CASSQELGLGRSRAKNIQYF.

This clonotype was counted many times. The J gene is TRBJ1-1, the V gene TRBV20-1; D perhaps matches TRBD1 (5 bases). V was clipped by 3 bases and J by 2 bases, with 10 bases between them. CDR3 length equals 13 residues. Germline values: CDR1 DFQATT, CDR2 SNEGSKA (reference sequence). CDR3 nucleotides: TGCAGTGCTAGTCTTGGGGCCAACACTGAAGCTTTCTTT. Translated: CSASLGANTEAFF.

Details on this clonotype: The junction departs from germline at one end; a sequencing error may be responsible. The rearrangement uses TRBV6-1 and TRBJ2-3; TRBD2 might be the D (6 bases). Germline V CDR1 and CDR2: MNHNS, SASEGT. The CDR3 extends over 13 amino acids. CDR3 residues: CASSEDRGSAHYF. The CDR3 region has the DNA TGTGCCAGCAGTGAAGATCGGGGGAGCGCGCATTATTTT.

This clonotype has a count of ten or more. This chain connects TRBV5-1 to TRBJ1-1; tentative D call: TRBD1 (5 bases). Germline assignment: CDR1 SGHRS and CDR2 YFSETQ. The ends were cut back, 4 bases at V and 0 bases at J, with 13 bases in the middle. The CDR3 runs 15 residues. CDR3: CASSREGLMNTEAFF. The CDR3 nucleotides read TGCGCCAGCAGCAGGGAGGGACTCATGAACACTGAAGCTTTCTTT.

This clonotype was detected ten times or more. The V call is TRBV7-2, the J call TRBJ2-2, with TRBD1 matching over 7 bases. The CDR3 length is 12 residues. V shed 11 bases, J shed 6 bases, and the junction held 6 bases outside the gene matches. CDR1 is SGHTA and CDR2 is FQGNSA in the germline V gene. CDR3 loop: CAARGLPGELFF. CDR3 DNA sequence: TGTGCCGCAAGGGGGCTGCCCGGGGAGCTGTTTTTT. Filled out from reference TRBV7-2 and TRBJ2-2, the complete variable domain reads GAGVSQSPSNKVTEKGKDVELRCDPISGHTALYWYRQSLGQGLEFLIYFQGNSAPDKSGLPSDRFSAERTGGSVSTLTIQRTQQEDSAVYLCAARGLPGELFFGEGSRLTVL.

This clonotype was recorded at least ten times. The chain employs TRBV21-1 and TRBJ1-4. TRBV21-1 is flagged as a pseudogene. CDR3 length equals 16 residues. The CDR3 region is CASSKAGMGVREKLFF. CDR3 coding DNA: TGTGCCAGCAGCAAAGCGGGGATGGGTGTTCGTGAAAAACTGTTTTTT.

This clonotype was observed a handful of times. The chain carries TRBV5-1 and TRBJ1-2; D not certain. The CDR3 runs to 13 residues. Per the germline V gene, CDR1 is SGHRS and CDR2 is YFSETQ. The V gene lost 8 bases and the J gene lost 3 bases, with 14 bases spanning the gap. This CDR3 is CARDFSADYGYTF. CDR3 nucleotides: TGCGCCAGAGACTTCTCGGCAGACTATGGCTACACCTTC.

This clonotype occurred many times. This chain joins TRBV5-1 and TRBJ2-1; D might be TRBD1 or TRBD2, each matching 5 bases. V dropped 4 bases and J dropped 2 bases, with 13 bases sitting between them. The germline V gene encodes CDR1 SGHRS and CDR2 YFSETQ. The CDR3 has 15 residues. The CDR3 DNA follows: TGCGCCAGCAGCCACCGGGACCTAACCTACAATGAGCAGTTCTTC. It encodes CASSHRDLTYNEQFF. Full variable domain (rest looked up from reference TRBV5-1 and TRBJ2-1): KAGVTQTPRYLIKTRGQQVTLSCSPISGHRSVSWYQQTPGQGLQFLFEYFSETQRNKGNFPGRFSGRQFSNSRSEMNVSTLELGDSALYLCASSHRDLTYNEQFFGPGTRLTVL.

In its sample, this clonotype was seen many times. This chain uses TRBV10-3 with TRBJ1-2, with 8 nucleotides matching TRBD1. The CDR3 length is 16 residues. Germline CDR1 is ENHRY and CDR2 is SYGVKD. With V trimmed by 4 bases and J by 4 bases, 11 bases remained unmatched. CDR3 nucleotide sequence: TGTGCCATCAGTGGGCCCGGACAGGGATTCTCCTATGGCTACACCTTC. It is translated as CAISGPGQGFSYGYTF.

This clonotype was detected ten times or more. V is TRBV5-1 and J is TRBJ2-7; 9 bases line up with TRBD2. Unmatched junction bases numbered 16, after V lost 4 bases and J lost 5 bases. CDR1 is SGHRS and CDR2 is YFSETQ in the germline V gene. The CDR3 contains 17 residues. The CDR3 bases are TGCGCCAGCAGCGGCGGGGGGGCCGGACTCCTGTGGGACGAGCAGTACTTC. This codes for CASSGGGAGLLWDEQYF.